This T cell receptor (beta chain) was sequenced during a study of blood T cell repertoires in COVID-19. CDR3 size: 11 residues. The germline V gene has CDR1 MNHEY and CDR2 SMNVEV (reference sequence). The V end lost 0 bases, the J end lost 6 bases, and 3 bases lay between the germline ends. Sequenced by immunoSEQ multiplex PCR; TCRdb stores in-frame clones only, minus some. The sample contains roughly 100,000 clones, about 90% of which appear only once. Material: peripheral blood. The chain carries TRBV27 and TRBJ2-7; D unresolved. This TCR was sampled from a woman in her sixties or seventies with acute or convalescent COVID-19. The CDR3 reads CASSLSGEQYF. The DNA of the CDR3 is TGTGCCAGCAGTTTATCCGGCGAGCAGTACTTC.